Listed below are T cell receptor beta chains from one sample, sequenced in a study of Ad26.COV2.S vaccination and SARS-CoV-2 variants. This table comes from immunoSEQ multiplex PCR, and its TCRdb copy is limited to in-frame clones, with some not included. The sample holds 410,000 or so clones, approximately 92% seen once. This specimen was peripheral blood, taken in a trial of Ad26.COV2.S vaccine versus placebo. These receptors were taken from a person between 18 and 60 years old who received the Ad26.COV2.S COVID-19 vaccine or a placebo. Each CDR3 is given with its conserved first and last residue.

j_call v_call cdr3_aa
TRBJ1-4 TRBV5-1 CASSLQDPNEKLFF
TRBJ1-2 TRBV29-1 CSVVGAPIYGYTF
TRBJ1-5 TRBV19 CASSPMRGQPQHF
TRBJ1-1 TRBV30 CAWSGPEQGLSEAFF
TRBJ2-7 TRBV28 CASSLFGLSSGGASEQYF
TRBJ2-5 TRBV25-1 CASSEGGSHLQETQYF
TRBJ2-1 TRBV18 CASSPPTRSNEQFF
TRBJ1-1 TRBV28 CASQVGGNTEAFF
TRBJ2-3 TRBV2 CASSEVVAGDSSTDTQYF
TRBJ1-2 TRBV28 CASTPRQGHYGYTF
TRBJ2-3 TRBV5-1 CASSLGPSTDTQYF
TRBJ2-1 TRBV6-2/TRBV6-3 CASSRLAGAPYNEQFF
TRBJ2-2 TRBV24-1 CATSDPAQRSGELFF
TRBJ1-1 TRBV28 CASSLVENTEAFF
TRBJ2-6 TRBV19 CASSRQVSGANVLTF
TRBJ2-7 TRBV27 CASSLAKNSYEQYF
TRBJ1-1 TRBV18 CASSPPGFQGAFF
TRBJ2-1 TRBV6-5 CASYPTGRSYNEQFF
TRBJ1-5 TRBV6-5 CASSYLQTIPPQHF